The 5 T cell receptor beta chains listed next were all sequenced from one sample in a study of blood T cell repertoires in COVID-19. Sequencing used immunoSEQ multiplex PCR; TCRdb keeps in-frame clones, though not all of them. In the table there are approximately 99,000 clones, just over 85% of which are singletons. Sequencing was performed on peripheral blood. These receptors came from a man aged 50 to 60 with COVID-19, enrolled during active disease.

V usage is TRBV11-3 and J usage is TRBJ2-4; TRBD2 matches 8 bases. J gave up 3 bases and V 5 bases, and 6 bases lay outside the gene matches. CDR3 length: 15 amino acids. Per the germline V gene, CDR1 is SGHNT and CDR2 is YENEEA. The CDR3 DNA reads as TGTGCCAGCAGCCGGGGGCGGGGGGACAAAAACATTCAGTACTTC. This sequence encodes CASSRGRGDKNIQYF. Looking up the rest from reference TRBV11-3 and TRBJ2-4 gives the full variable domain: EAGVVQSPRYKIIEKKQPVAFWCNPISGHNTLYWYLQNLGQGPELLIRYENEEAVDDSQLPKDRFSAERLKGVDSTLKIQPAELGDSAVYLCASSRGRGDKNIQYFGAGTRLSVL.

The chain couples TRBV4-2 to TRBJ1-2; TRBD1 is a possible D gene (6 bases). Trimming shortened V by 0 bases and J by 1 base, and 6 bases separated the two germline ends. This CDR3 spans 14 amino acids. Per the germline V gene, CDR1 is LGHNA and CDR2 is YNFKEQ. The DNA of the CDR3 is TGTGCCAGCAGCCAAGACAGGGGTAACTATGGCTACACCTTC. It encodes CASSQDRGNYGYTF.

In DNA, the CDR3 is TGTGCCAGCAGGACAGGTACCGACTACGAGCAGTACTTC. Its translation is CASRTGTDYEQYF. The chain combines TRBV6-6 with TRBJ2-7, with D tentatively TRBD1 (6 bases). The germline V and J ends were trimmed by 6 bases and 3 bases, with 12 bases remaining between them. This CDR3 is built from 13 residues. Germline V lookup: CDR1 MNHNY, CDR2 SVGAGI (reference sequence).

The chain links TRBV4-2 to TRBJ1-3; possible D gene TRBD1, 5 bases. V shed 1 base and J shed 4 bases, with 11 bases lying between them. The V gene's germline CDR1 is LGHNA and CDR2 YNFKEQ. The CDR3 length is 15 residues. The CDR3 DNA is TGTGCCAGCAGCCAAGCATCAGGGTACGGAAACACCATATATTTT. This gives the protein CASSQASGYGNTIYF.

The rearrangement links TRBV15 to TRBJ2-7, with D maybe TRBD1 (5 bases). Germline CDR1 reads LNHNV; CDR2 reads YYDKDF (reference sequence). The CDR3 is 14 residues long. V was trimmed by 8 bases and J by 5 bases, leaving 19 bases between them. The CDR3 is CATGLFRGRNEQYF. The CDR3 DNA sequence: TGTGCCACCGGTCTTTTTAGGGGAAGGAACGAGCAGTACTTC. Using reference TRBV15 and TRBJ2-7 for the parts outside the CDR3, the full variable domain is DAMVIQNPRYQVTQFGKPVTLSCSQTLNHNVMYWYQQKSSQAPKLLFHYYDKDFNNEADTPDNFQSRRPNTSFCFLDIRSPGLGDTAMYLCATGLFRGRNEQYFGPGTRLTVT.